This T cell receptor beta chain came from a study of blood T cell repertoires in COVID-19. Turning to the study itself: The United States, Italy and Spain were the sources of the acute and convalescent COVID-19 samples.

The table came from immunoSEQ multiplex PCR; TCRdb's copy has only in-frame clones and leaves some out. This table has 99,000 or so clones, about 91% appearing once. Per the germline V gene, CDR1 is LGHNA and CDR2 is YSLEER. The V end was cut by 0 bases, the J end by 5 bases, with 14 bases between. The CDR3 totals 15 residues. This chain joins TRBV4-3 and TRBJ2-7, with D tentatively TRBD2 (6 bases). Sequencing was performed on peripheral blood. The clonotype comes from a human donor in a cohort sampled during active COVID-19. The CDR3 coding sequence is TGCGCCAGCAGCCAAGAAAACCGGGAGTACGACGAGCAGTACTTC. Translated, it gives CASSQENREYDEQYF.